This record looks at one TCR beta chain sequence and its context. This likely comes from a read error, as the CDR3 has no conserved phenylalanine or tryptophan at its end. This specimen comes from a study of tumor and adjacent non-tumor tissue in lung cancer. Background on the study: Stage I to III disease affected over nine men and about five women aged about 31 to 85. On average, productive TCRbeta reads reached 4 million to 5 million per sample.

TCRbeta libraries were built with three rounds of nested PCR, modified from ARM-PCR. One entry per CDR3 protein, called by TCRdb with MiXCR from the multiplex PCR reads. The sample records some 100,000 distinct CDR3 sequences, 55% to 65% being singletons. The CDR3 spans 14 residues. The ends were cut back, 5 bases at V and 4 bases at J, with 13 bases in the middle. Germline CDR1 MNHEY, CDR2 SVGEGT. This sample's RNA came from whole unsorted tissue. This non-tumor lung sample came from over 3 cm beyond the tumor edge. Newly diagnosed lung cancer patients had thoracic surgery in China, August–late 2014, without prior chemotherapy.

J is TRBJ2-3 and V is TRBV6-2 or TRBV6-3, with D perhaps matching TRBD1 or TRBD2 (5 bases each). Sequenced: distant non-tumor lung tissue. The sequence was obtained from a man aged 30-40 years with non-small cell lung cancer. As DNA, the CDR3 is TGTGCCAGCAGTCCGATGAGGGGAGCAGATACGCAGTATCTT. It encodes CASSPMRGADTQYL.